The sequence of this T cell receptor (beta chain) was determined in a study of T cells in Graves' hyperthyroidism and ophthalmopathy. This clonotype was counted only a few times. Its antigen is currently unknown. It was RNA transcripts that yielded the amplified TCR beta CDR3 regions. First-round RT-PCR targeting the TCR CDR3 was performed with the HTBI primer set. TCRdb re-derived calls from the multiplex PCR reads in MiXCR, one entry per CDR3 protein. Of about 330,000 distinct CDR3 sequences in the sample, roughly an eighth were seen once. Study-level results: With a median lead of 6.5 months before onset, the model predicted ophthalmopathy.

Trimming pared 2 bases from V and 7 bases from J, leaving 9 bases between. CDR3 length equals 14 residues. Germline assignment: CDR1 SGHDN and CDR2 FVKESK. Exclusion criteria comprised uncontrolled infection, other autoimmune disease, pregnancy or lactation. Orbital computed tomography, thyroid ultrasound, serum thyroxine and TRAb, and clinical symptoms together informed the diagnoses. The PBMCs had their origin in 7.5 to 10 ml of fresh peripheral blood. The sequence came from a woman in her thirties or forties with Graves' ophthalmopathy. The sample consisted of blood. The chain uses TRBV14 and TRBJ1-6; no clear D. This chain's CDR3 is CASSQYKGNSPLHF. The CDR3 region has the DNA TGTGCCAGCAGCCAATACAAGGGAAATTCACCCCTCCACTTT.